This entry lists 31 T cell receptor beta chains sequenced from one sample in a study of shared clonotypes between healthy human individuals. CD45RO-negative, CCR7-positively selected cells formed the naive CD8 fraction, excluding terminally differentiated effector memory CD45RA+ cells. This table comes from immunoSEQ multiplex PCR, and its TCRdb copy is limited to in-frame clones, with some not included. The sample has about 750,000 clones, about 91% seen once; the top ten hold 24%. The sample taken for sequencing was naive CD8+ T cells sorted from blood. The source of these receptors is a man aged 25 to 40 in good health.

The rearrangement links TRBV19 to TRBJ2-7; TRBD1 is a possible D gene (5 bases). Trimming shortened V by 2 bases and J by 6 bases, and 14 bases separated the two germline ends. Germline V gene data show CDR1 as LNHDA and CDR2 as SQIVND (reference sequence). The CDR3 totals 14 residues. The CDR3 region has the DNA TGTGCCAGTAGTATACAGGGCCAGTCGTCCGAGCAGTACTTC. This codes for CASSIQGQSSEQYF.

The chain uses TRBV5-4 and TRBJ2-7, with TRBD2 matching over 14 bases. CDR3 length: 14 amino acids. Germline lookup yields CDR1 SGHNT and CDR2 YYREEE (reference sequence). Trimming at V came to 4 bases and at J to 5 bases, leaving 2 bases not matched to a gene. CDR3: CASSPGLAGDEQYF. CDR3 DNA sequence: TGTGCCAGCAGCCCGGGACTAGCGGGAGACGAGCAGTACTTC.

The chain combines TRBV19 with TRBJ2-7; perhaps TRBD1 as D (6 bases). The CDR3 is 13 residues long. Germline assignment: CDR1 LNHDA and CDR2 SQIVND (reference sequence). V was cut by 11 bases and J by 4 bases, with 18 bases left in between. Here the CDR3 reads CASAPGRGYEQYF. CDR3 nucleotides: TGTGCCTCCGCACCGGGCAGGGGATACGAGCAGTACTTC.

The rearrangement joins TRBV9 to TRBJ2-7; D might be TRBD2 (6 bases). Germline CDR1 is SGDLS and CDR2 is YYNGEE. CDR3 length equals 14 residues. Trimming removed 5 bases from V and 6 bases from J, with 18 bases in between. The CDR3 is CASSSGVQPGEQYF. The CDR3 region has the DNA TGTGCCAGCAGTTCGGGAGTCCAACCTGGCGAGCAGTACTTC.

The genes are TRBV4-2 and TRBJ2-7; 7 bases align to TRBD2. Germline values: CDR1 LGHNA, CDR2 YNFKEQ. The junction had 9 bases not matched to a gene; V was cut back by 5 bases and J by 2 bases. The CDR3 has 15 residues. The CDR3: CASSTGLGGPYEQYF. In DNA, the CDR3 is TGTGCCAGCAGCACCGGACTAGGCGGACCCTACGAGCAGTACTTC.

V usage is TRBV6-6 and J usage is TRBJ2-5; the D gene could be TRBD1 or TRBD2 (5 bases each). Trimming took 2 bases from V and 3 from J, leaving 16 bases between them. Germline CDR1 is MNHNY and CDR2 is SVGAGI (reference sequence). This CDR3 is 16 amino acids long. The CDR3 region is CASSYSRELTKETQYF. As DNA, the CDR3 is TGTGCCAGCAGTTACAGCAGGGAGTTAACTAAAGAGACCCAGTACTTC.

This chain connects TRBV28 to TRBJ2-7, with 9 bases fitting TRBD1. The V gene end was trimmed by 7 bases and the J gene end by 4 bases; junction bases not matched to a gene: 20. CDR3 size: 18 residues. Per germline, CDR1 MDHEN and CDR2 SYDVKM. CDR3 bases: TGTGCCAGCACTCTACAGGACAGGGGAAAAACCCGTGGGTACGAGCAGTACTTC. It translates to CASTLQDRGKTRGYEQYF.

J is TRBJ2-3 and V is TRBV4-2; D is unresolved. The V and J ends lost 0 bases and 4 bases respectively, with 8 bases between them. This CDR3 comprises 14 residues. Germline V CDR1 and CDR2: LGHNA, YNFKEQ. The CDR3: CASSQEGAPDTQYF. CDR3 bases: TGTGCCAGCAGCCAAGAGGGTGCCCCAGATACGCAGTATTTT.

This clone appeared a few times. The gene calls are TRBV28 and TRBJ2-7; TRBD1 matches 7 bases. V shed 5 bases, J shed 3 bases, and the junction held 4 bases outside the gene matches. Germline V lookup: CDR1 MDHEN, CDR2 SYDVKM. The CDR3 has 13 amino acids. CDR3 nucleotide sequence: TGTGCCAGCAGTATGGGGGACAGCTACGAGCAGTACTTC. As protein: CASSMGDSYEQYF.

The chain combines TRBV4-1 with TRBJ2-7, with 9 bases matching TRBD2. The J segment lost 3 bases and the V segment lost 5 bases, leaving 11 bases of the junction unmatched. The CDR3 loop spans 16 amino acids. CDR1 MGHRA and CDR2 YSYEKL come from the germline V gene. Here the CDR3 reads CASSSHSGLAHYEQYF. The DNA of the CDR3 is TGCGCCAGCAGCTCTCACTCCGGACTAGCGCACTACGAGCAGTACTTC.

CDR3 sequence: CASATTEERRYEQYF. CDR3 nucleotide sequence: TGTGCCAGCGCAACCACAGAAGAGAGACGCTACGAGCAGTACTTC. This chain uses TRBV27 with TRBJ2-7; D is ambiguous. V was clipped by 8 bases and J by 3 bases, with 20 bases between them. The CDR3 length is 15 residues. Germline V gives CDR1 MNHEY, CDR2 SMNVEV (reference sequence).

The chain recombines TRBV4-1 with TRBJ1-2, with 7 bases identical to TRBD1. Germline V gene data show CDR1 as MGHRA and CDR2 as YSYEKL. CDR3 size: 17 residues. V lost 1 base and J lost 4; bases outside the gene matches: 12. CDR3 coding DNA: TGCGCCAGCAGCCAAGGACAGGGCCCCTCGCCCTTCTATGGCTACACCTTC. This gives the protein CASSQGQGPSPFYGYTF.

This chain uses TRBV27 with TRBJ1-4; D ambiguous. This CDR3 is 14 amino acids long. Germline loops: CDR1 MNHEY, CDR2 SMNVEV (reference sequence). Trimming stripped 6 bases from V and 0 bases from J, with 8 bases between. The CDR3 sequence: CASRPFATNEKLFF. CDR3 sequence (DNA): TGTGCCAGCAGGCCTTTTGCAACTAATGAAAAACTGTTTTTT.

The rearrangement links TRBV29-1 to TRBJ2-7; D might be TRBD1 (6 bases). The length of the CDR3 is 13 residues. V was trimmed by 1 base and J by 3 bases, leaving 10 bases between them. Germline lookup yields CDR1 SQVTM and CDR2 ANQGSEA. Here the CDR3 reads CSVEGAGDYEQYF. The CDR3 coding sequence is TGCAGCGTTGAAGGGGCAGGGGACTACGAGCAGTACTTC.

The CDR3 is CASRPPPGLAHPGELFF. CDR3 sequence (DNA): TGTGCCAGTAGGCCTCCCCCGGGACTAGCGCATCCCGGGGAGCTGTTTTTT. V usage is TRBV19 and J usage is TRBJ2-2; 10 bases match TRBD2. Trimming removed 6 bases from V and 6 bases from J; junction bases left unmatched: 13. The CDR3 has 17 amino acids. Germline loops: CDR1 LNHDA, CDR2 SQIVND (reference sequence).

The chain has TRBV7-9 and TRBJ1-2; 8 bases match TRBD1. CDR1 SEHNR and CDR2 FQNEAQ come from the germline V gene (reference sequence). Unmatched junction bases numbered 19, after V lost 1 base and J lost 6 bases. The CDR3 has 19 residues. CDR3 in amino acids: CASSLVGTGQQIASDGYTF. The CDR3 DNA follows: TGTGCCAGCAGCTTAGTAGGGACAGGACAACAAATAGCGTCGGATGGCTACACCTTC.

The chain is built from TRBV7-2 and TRBJ2-7, with a possible D match to TRBD2 (5 bases). This CDR3 region has 13 residues. V was trimmed by 5 bases and J by 7 bases, leaving 15 bases between them. Germline CDR1 SGHTA, CDR2 FQGNSA. This CDR3 is CASSVTRLWEQYF. CDR3 nucleotides: TGTGCCAGCAGCGTCACTAGGCTCTGGGAGCAGTACTTC.

The genes are TRBV6-5 and TRBJ2-7, with a possible D match to TRBD1 (6 bases). This CDR3 spans 16 amino acids. V was clipped by 0 bases and J by 0 bases, with 12 bases between them. CDR1 MNHEY and CDR2 SVGAGI come from the germline V gene. The CDR3 loop reads CASSYSSRGNSYEQYF. The CDR3 coding sequence is TGTGCCAGCAGTTACTCAAGCAGGGGTAACTCCTACGAGCAGTACTTC.

CDR3 nucleotides: TGTGCCAGCAGCTTAAGAAATATGATAGAGACCCAGTACTTC. Protein sequence: CASSLRNMIETQYF. The J gene is TRBJ2-5, the V gene TRBV7-9; D not resolved. Germline values: CDR1 SEHNR, CDR2 FQNEAQ (reference sequence). V was shortened by 2 bases and J by 4 bases, with 11 bases between the two germline ends. CDR3 length equals 14 residues. Filled out from reference TRBV7-9 and TRBJ2-5, the complete variable domain reads DTGVSQNPRHKITKRGQNVTFRCDPISEHNRLYWYRQTLGQGPEFLTYFQNEAQLEKSRLLSDRFSAERPKGSFSTLEIQRTEQGDSAMYLCASSLRNMIETQYFGPGTRLLVL.

The CDR3, as DNA: TGTGCCAGCAGCTTGGGGCGAACCGGAGCTAACCTTAACAATGAGCAGTTCTTC. Translated: CASSLGRTGANLNNEQFF. The chain has TRBV11-2 and TRBJ2-1; D might be TRBD1 (5 bases). V lost 3 bases, J lost 5 bases, and 23 bases lay in between. The length of the CDR3 is 18 residues. Germline-derived CDR1 and CDR2 are SGHAT and FQNNGV.

The CDR3 here is CASRVLASRDSGNTIYF. CDR3 in DNA: TGTGCCAGCAGAGTGTTAGCATCAAGGGACTCTGGAAACACCATATATTTT. The rearrangement joins TRBV2 to TRBJ1-3; unclear D gene. Germline loops: CDR1 SNHLY, CDR2 FYNNEI. V shed 6 bases and J shed 0 bases, with 18 bases lying between them. This CDR3 has 17 residues.

The rearrangement joins TRBV7-9 to TRBJ1-1; D perhaps matches TRBD1 (5 bases). This CDR3 has 14 residues. CDR1 and CDR2 from the germline V gene are SEHNR and FQNEAQ (reference sequence). V was clipped by 1 base and J by 4 bases, with 10 bases between them. The CDR3 loop is CASSLEGRGTEAFF. CDR3 nucleotides: TGTGCCAGCAGCTTAGAGGGAAGGGGCACTGAAGCTTTCTTT.

The V call is TRBV7-9, the J call TRBJ2-1; 11 bases fit TRBD2. The CDR3 spans 17 residues. Germline lookup yields CDR1 SEHNR and CDR2 FQNEAQ (reference sequence). V shed 5 bases, J shed 10 bases, and the junction held 16 bases outside the gene matches. CDR3 DNA sequence: TGTGCCAGCAGCGCCGGGACTAGCGGATCCCCGGGCCAGGAGCAGTTCTTC. It is translated as CASSAGTSGSPGQEQFF.

J is TRBJ2-2 and V is TRBV2; tentatively, D is TRBD1 (5 bases). Trimming stripped 8 bases from V and 8 bases from J, with 21 bases between. Germline lookup yields CDR1 SNHLY and CDR2 FYNNEI. The CDR3 has 15 residues. The CDR3 spells CASSDIPGIGGELFF. DNA of the CDR3: TGTGCCAGCTCCGACATCCCAGGGATCGGTGGGGAGCTGTTTTTT. Based on the CDR3 plus reference TRBV2 and TRBJ2-2, the full variable domain is EPEVTQTPSHQVTQMGQEVILRCVPISNHLYFYWYRQILGQKVEFLVSFYNNEISEKSEIFDDQFSVERPDGSNFTLKIRSTKLEDSAMYFCASSDIPGIGGELFFGEGSRLTVL.

The chain is built from TRBV29-1 and TRBJ1-2; the match to TRBD1 covers 7 bases. Trimming cost V 1 base and J 0 bases; bases outside gene matches: 5. Germline-derived CDR1 and CDR2 are SQVTM and ANQGSEA. This CDR3 comprises 15 residues. This CDR3 is CSVEVRDSANYGYTF. The CDR3 DNA reads TGCAGCGTTGAAGTCCGGGACAGCGCTAACTATGGCTACACCTTC.

The V and J genes are TRBV7-8 and TRBJ2-7; 8 nucleotides align to TRBD2. Trimming cost V 4 bases and J 2 bases; bases outside gene matches: 10. The CDR3 has 16 amino acids. The germline V gene has CDR1 SGHVS and CDR2 FQNEAQ. In nucleotides, the CDR3 is TGTGCCAGCAGCTCCGGGGGGGCAGCGGGAACCTACGAGCAGTACTTC. Translation gives CASSSGGAAGTYEQYF.

This clone was counted a few times. Different DNA sequences within this sample yield the same CDR3. The chain is built from TRBV10-3 and TRBJ1-5; possible D gene TRBD1, 5 bases. Trimming left V 2 bases short and J 0 bases short, with 8 bases between. CDR1 is ENHRY and CDR2 is SYGVKD in the germline V gene. This CDR3 has 15 residues. The CDR3, as DNA: TGTGCCATCAGTGAGCTGGGGGGTAGCAATCAGCCCCAGCATTTT. This encodes CAISELGGSNQPQHF.

To note about this clone: As the CDR3 is not closed by the conserved phenylalanine or tryptophan, this likely results from a read error. Because the CDR3's place on the DNA is in doubt, the DNA is left out and the CDR3 is given as listed by TCRdb. This chain uses TRBV7-2 with TRBJ1-2; TRBD1 reflects the table's D call only, with no check against the DNA. The CDR3 contains 14 residues when both ends are counted. Looked up from germline, CDR1 is SGHTA and CDR2 is FQGNSA. CDR3 region: CASSLALSGTSSKV.

This clone showed up just a few times. This chain uses TRBV6-1 with TRBJ2-7; D is uncertain. The CDR3 is 14 amino acids. Deletions cut 2 bases from V and 2 bases from J, with 10 bases between. Germline V lookup: CDR1 MNHNS, CDR2 SASEGT. The CDR3 DNA reads TGTGCCAGCAGTGAAAGGTGGATCACCTACGAGCAGTACTTC. It encodes CASSERWITYEQYF.

The chain uses TRBV9 and TRBJ2-1; possible D gene TRBD2, 5 bases. Trimming left V 4 bases short and J 3 bases short, with 17 bases between. This CDR3 is 16 amino acids long. From germline, CDR1 is SGDLS and CDR2 YYNGEE. The CDR3 sequence is CASSPYLDGGYNEQFF. For the CDR3, the DNA is TGTGCCAGCAGCCCCTATCTGGACGGAGGCTACAATGAGCAGTTCTTC.

The rearrangement joins TRBV5-1 to TRBJ1-1, with TRBD1 matching 8 bases. Unmatched junction bases numbered 10, after V lost 4 bases and J lost 5 bases. Germline values: CDR1 SGHRS, CDR2 YFSETQ. The CDR3 covers 15 residues. The DNA of the CDR3 is TGCGCCAGCAGCAGAATGCAGGGGGCTGGGACTGAAGCTTTCTTT. This codes for CASSRMQGAGTEAFF.